The 31 T cell receptor beta chains presented below share a single source sample, sequenced in a study of T cell responses to AZD1222 COVID-19 vaccine. Repertoires were generated with immunoSEQ multiplex PCR, while TCRdb's copy carries only in-frame clones and drops some. The sample contains 100,000 to 150,000 clones, about 90% of which appear only once. The source material was peripheral blood, sampled on day 0 of MenACWY control vaccination. These receptors were collected from an adult in good health.

This chain uses TRBV3-1 (or the pseudogene TRBV3-2) with TRBJ2-7, with TRBD1 matching over 9 bases. The CDR3 spans 14 residues. Trimming at V came to 9 bases and at J to 1 base, leaving 7 bases not matched to a gene. Germline V gene sequence: CDR1 LGHDT, CDR2 YNNKEL (reference sequence). The CDR3 region is CASTRTGVSYEQYF. The CDR3 coding sequence is TGTGCCAGTACCCGGACAGGGGTATCCTACGAGCAGTACTTC.

Here the CDR3 reads CASRPGSYNEQFF. Here the CDR3 DNA reads TGTGCCAGCAGACCCGGGAGCTACAATGAGCAGTTCTTC. V and J are TRBV7-9 and TRBJ2-1; D might be TRBD2 (6 bases). CDR1 is SEHNR and CDR2 is FQNEAQ in the germline V gene (reference sequence). Trimming pared 6 bases from V and 3 bases from J, leaving 9 bases between. CDR3 length equals 13 residues.

The chain is built from TRBV30 and TRBJ1-5; the D gene is possibly TRBD1 (5 bases). V gave up 3 bases and J gave up 2 bases, with 8 bases separating them. This CDR3 region has 13 residues. Germline V lookup: CDR1 GTSNPN, CDR2 SVGIG (reference sequence). The CDR3 DNA reads TGTGCCTGGAGCCAGGGCGGCAATCAGCCCCAGCATTTT. This encodes CAWSQGGNQPQHF.

The chain has TRBV11-2 and TRBJ1-1; D call uncertain. V lost 1 base and J 8 bases, leaving 11 bases between the germline ends. CDR3 length: 13 residues. CDR1 is SGHAT and CDR2 is FQNNGV in the germline V gene. The CDR3 sequence: CASSLAPYREAFF. CDR3 DNA: TGTGCCAGCAGCTTAGCCCCATACCGAGAAGCTTTCTTT.

The chain combines TRBV28 with TRBJ2-6, with no clear D. Per germline, CDR1 MDHEN and CDR2 SYDVKM. With 9 bases removed from V and 0 bases from J, the gap between germline ends came to 6 bases. CDR3 length equals 13 residues. CDR3 nucleotides: TGTGCCAGTTCATACTCTGGGGCCAACGTCCTGACTTTC. It specifies CASSYSGANVLTF.

CDR3 in amino acids: CASRPQGDTEAFF. The CDR3 coding sequence is TGTGCCAGCAGACCCCAGGGTGACACTGAAGCTTTCTTT. This chain connects TRBV28 to TRBJ1-1, with D possibly TRBD1 on 5 matching bases. Deletions cut 6 bases from V and 3 bases from J, with 11 bases between. The germline V gene has CDR1 MDHEN and CDR2 SYDVKM. This CDR3 spans 13 amino acids.

In regard to this clone: The DNA is omitted, as the CDR3 cannot be located on it reliably, and the CDR3 follows TCRdb's listing. V gene TRBV21-1 combines with J gene TRBJ2-2; TRBD1, as called in the table, went unchecked against the DNA. TRBV21-1 is a known pseudogene. Termini included, the CDR3 measures 21 amino acids. The CDR3 is CASSKWCVVFGQGAITGELFF.

The chain couples TRBV28 to TRBJ1-1; D unclear. CDR3 length equals 13 residues. The V end was cut by 2 bases, the J end by 2 bases, with 6 bases between. Germline lookup yields CDR1 MDHEN and CDR2 SYDVKM. CDR3 DNA: TGTGCCAGCAGTTTACCCGCCAACACTGAAGCTTTCTTT. This gives the protein CASSLPANTEAFF.

The rearrangement uses TRBV6-5 and TRBJ1-2; a weak D match, TRBD1 (6 bases). Germline V lookup: CDR1 MNHEY, CDR2 SVGAGI. Trimming shortened V by 7 bases and J by 4 bases, and 10 bases separated the two germline ends. The CDR3 loop spans 12 amino acids. CDR3 residues: CASTTGTYGYTF. The DNA of the CDR3 is TGTGCCAGCACCACAGGGACCTATGGCTACACCTTC.

The rearrangement uses TRBV3-1 (or the pseudogene TRBV3-2) and TRBJ1-5; unclear D gene. This CDR3 contains 15 residues. Trimming cost V 0 bases and J 4 bases, with 10 bases left between them. Germline CDR1 is LGHDT and CDR2 is YNNKEL (reference sequence). DNA for the CDR3: TGTGCCAGCAGCCAAGATCCTTTCCTTAATCAGCCCCAGCATTTT. Its protein is CASSQDPFLNQPQHF.

This chain joins TRBV28 and TRBJ2-5; the D is unclear. Trimming removed 3 bases from V and 6 bases from J, with 17 bases in between. The CDR3 sequence is 15 residues long. Germline CDR1 reads MDHEN; CDR2 reads SYDVKM. The CDR3 DNA sequence: TGTGCCAGCAGTTTTTACGGTCTTTCAAGAAAGACCCAGTACTTC. Translating it yields CASSFYGLSRKTQYF.

The J gene is TRBJ2-1, the V gene TRBV6-5; 12 bases align to TRBD2. This CDR3 region has 16 residues. Per germline, CDR1 MNHEY and CDR2 SVGAGI. V lost 0 bases and J lost 8; bases outside the gene matches: 5. The CDR3 sequence is CASSYSAASGRDEQFF. The CDR3 bases are TGTGCCAGCAGTTACTCCGCGGCTAGCGGGAGGGATGAGCAGTTCTTC.

This clone was counted a few times. V and J are TRBV5-4 and TRBJ1-2; 7 bases match TRBD1. Germline trimming cut 1 base from V and 8 bases from J; bases unmatched to any gene: 11. CDR1 is SGHNT and CDR2 is YYREEE in the germline V gene (reference sequence). The CDR3 has 15 amino acids. CDR3: CASSLWLQGDRGYTF. DNA of the CDR3: TGTGCCAGCAGCTTGTGGCTCCAGGGGGATAGGGGCTACACCTTC.

This rearrangement joins TRBV6-2 or TRBV6-3 to TRBJ2-4; 10 bases are shared with TRBD2. This CDR3 contains 19 residues. J lost 1 base, V lost 2 bases, and 11 bases had no gene match. The V gene's germline CDR1 is MNHEY and CDR2 SVGEGT. The DNA of the CDR3 is TGTGCCAGCAGTTACGGGTGGCTAGCGGGAGACTGGGCCAAAAACATTCAGTACTTC. This encodes CASSYGWLAGDWAKNIQYF.

This rearrangement joins TRBV10-2 to TRBJ2-7, with a weak D call TRBD1 (6 bases). The V gene's germline CDR1 is WSHSY and CDR2 SAAADI. V was cut by 6 bases and J by 4 bases, with 16 bases left in between. The CDR3 has 14 amino acids. The DNA for the CDR3 is TGCGCCAGCAGGGAAAGGACCAGGGGTTACGAGCAGTACTTC. Its protein is CASRERTRGYEQYF.

V usage is TRBV2 and J usage is TRBJ1-4, with TRBD1 identical over 8 bases. Germline V lookup: CDR1 SNHLY, CDR2 FYNNEI. V dropped 6 bases and J dropped 5; count of bases not matched to a gene: 5. The CDR3 runs to 14 residues. CDR3 in amino acids: CASSGTGGNEKLFF. CDR3 coding DNA: TGTGCCAGCAGCGGGACAGGTGGAAATGAAAAACTGTTTTTT. Drawing the rest from reference TRBV2 and TRBJ1-4, the complete variable domain is EPEVTQTPSHQVTQMGQEVILRCVPISNHLYFYWYRQILGQKVEFLVSFYNNEISEKSEIFDDQFSVERPDGSNFTLKIRSTKLEDSAMYFCASSGTGGNEKLFFGSGTQLSVL.

V usage is TRBV6-5 and J usage is TRBJ2-7; 8 nucleotides match TRBD1. The junction had 7 bases not matched to a gene; V was cut back by 2 bases and J by 4 bases. The CDR3 is 15 amino acids. The V gene's germline CDR1 is MNHEY and CDR2 SVGAGI. The CDR3 here is CASSYRGTGDYEQYF. CDR3 bases: TGTGCCAGCAGTTACCGGGGGACAGGAGATTACGAGCAGTACTTC.

The chain has TRBV3-1 (or the pseudogene TRBV3-2) and TRBJ2-1, with a weak D call TRBD1 (6 bases). Per germline, CDR1 LGHDT and CDR2 YNNKEL (reference sequence). The CDR3 length is 13 residues. Trimming left V 2 bases short and J 10 bases short, with 12 bases between. CDR3 sequence: CASSQSGRGEQFF. DNA of the CDR3: TGTGCCAGCAGCCAAAGCGGTAGGGGGGAGCAGTTCTTC.

The chain combines TRBV5-6 with TRBJ2-1; 8 bases fit TRBD2. This CDR3 comprises 15 residues. V shed 5 bases and J 8 bases; nucleotides not matched to a gene: 12. The germline gives CDR1 SGHDT, CDR2 YYEEEE. In nucleotides, the CDR3 is TGTGCCAGCAGTTCTTGGGCGGGAGGACGGTATGAGCAGTTCTTC. Protein: CASSSWAGGRYEQFF.

The chain links TRBV2 to TRBJ2-2; D is undetermined. The CDR3 length is 14 residues. CDR1 and CDR2 (germline): SNHLY, FYNNEI. Trimming cost V 6 bases and J 2 bases, with 10 bases left between them. The CDR3 bases are TGTGCCAGCAGAGACACGCGAAACACCGGGGAGCTGTTTTTT. This encodes CASRDTRNTGELFF. The full variable domain, in which reference TRBV2 and TRBJ2-2 provide the parts outside the CDR3, is EPEVTQTPSHQVTQMGQEVILRCVPISNHLYFYWYRQILGQKVEFLVSFYNNEISEKSEIFDDQFSVERPDGSNFTLKIRSTKLEDSAMYFCASRDTRNTGELFFGEGSRLTVL.

This chain uses TRBV7-8 with TRBJ2-2; no definite D call. V was pared by 3 bases and J by 3 bases, with 11 bases between. Germline V CDR1 and CDR2: SGHVS, FQNEAQ. This CDR3 comprises 15 residues. CDR3 in DNA: TGTGCCAGCAGCTTCGGGCTAGTTGACACCGGGGAGCTGTTTTTT. Translation gives CASSFGLVDTGELFF.

This clone was seen just once. The chain carries TRBV28 and TRBJ1-4; D may be TRBD1 (5 bases). Trimming took 3 bases from V and 11 from J, leaving 7 bases between them. The CDR3 extends over 11 amino acids. CDR1 MDHEN and CDR2 SYDVKM come from the germline V gene. CDR3 in DNA: TGTGCCAGCAGTTTTAAGGGGAAACTGTTTTTT. Translation: CASSFKGKLFF.

The rearrangement uses TRBV18 and TRBJ1-5; TRBD1 matches 8 bases. Losses at the gene ends were 5 bases for V and 1 base for J; bases not matched to a gene: 4. The CDR3 covers 15 residues. From germline, CDR1 is KGHSH and CDR2 LQKENI. The DNA for the CDR3 is TGTGCCAGCTCAGAACAGGGGGAAAGCAATCAGCCCCAGCATTTT. Protein: CASSEQGESNQPQHF.

The chain joins TRBV18 to TRBJ1-2; D uncertain. CDR1 is KGHSH and CDR2 is LQKENI in the germline V gene. The CDR3 spans 14 residues. V lost 1 base to trimming and J lost 0 bases, with 6 bases between them. The CDR3 reads CASSPRGTNYGYTF. For the CDR3, the DNA is TGTGCCAGCTCACCACGCGGGACTAACTATGGCTACACCTTC.

The CDR3 nucleotides read TGTGCCAGCAGTCCGGGGTCTGATGGCTACACCTTC. It translates to CASSPGSDGYTF. This chain joins TRBV25-1 and TRBJ1-2; no firm D call. Germline CDR1 MGHDK, CDR2 SYGVNS. V was shortened by 5 bases and J by 6 bases, with 10 bases between the two germline ends. This CDR3 has 12 amino acids.

For the CDR3, the DNA is TGTGCCAGCGCGAGCAGGGGTGATACCGGGGAGCTGTTTTTT. It codes for CASASRGDTGELFF. The chain employs TRBV7-3 and TRBJ2-2, with D perhaps matching TRBD1 (6 bases). CDR3 size: 14 residues. Trimming stripped 8 bases from V and 5 bases from J, with 15 bases between. Germline-derived CDR1 and CDR2 are SGHTA and FQGTGA.

This clone was picked up one time. This rearrangement joins TRBV11-3 to TRBJ2-5; maybe TRBD1 (5 bases). Trimming shortened V by 3 bases and J by 4 bases, and 9 bases separated the two germline ends. CDR1 is SGHNT and CDR2 is YENEEA in the germline V gene. CDR3 length: 13 residues. This chain's CDR3 is CASSFSQGETQYF. As DNA, the CDR3 is TGTGCCAGCAGCTTTAGCCAGGGAGAGACCCAGTACTTC.

This clone has a handful of counts. V and J are TRBV12-3 or TRBV12-4 and TRBJ1-3; D gene unclear. V dropped 2 bases and J dropped 1 base, with 0 bases sitting between them. The CDR3 totals 12 residues. CDR3 sequence (DNA): TGTGCCAGCAGTTTATCTGGAAACACCATATATTTT. Protein sequence: CASSLSGNTIYF.

The chain uses TRBV6-5 and TRBJ2-1, with D perhaps TRBD2 (6 bases). The V and J ends lost 2 bases and 3 bases respectively, with 14 bases between them. The CDR3 totals 16 residues. Germline V gene data show CDR1 as MNHEY and CDR2 as SVGAGI. CDR3 sequence: CASSYGWEANYNEQFF. The DNA for the CDR3 is TGTGCCAGCAGTTACGGTTGGGAGGCCAACTACAATGAGCAGTTCTTC.

There are a few counts of this clone. The chain couples TRBV5-1 to TRBJ2-3; the match to TRBD1 covers 10 bases. Trimming removed 5 bases from V and 0 bases from J; junction bases left unmatched: 6. The V gene's germline CDR1 is SGHRS and CDR2 YFSETQ. The CDR3 length is 16 residues. CDR3 sequence (DNA): TGCGCCAGCAGACTGAGACAGGGGGCGAGCACAGATACGCAGTATTTT. Its protein product is CASRLRQGASTDTQYF.

The chain employs TRBV28 and TRBJ2-2, with 7 bases matching TRBD1. The germline V gene has CDR1 MDHEN and CDR2 SYDVKM. J gave up 4 bases and V 3 bases, and 17 bases lay outside the gene matches. This CDR3 region has 19 residues. The CDR3 DNA is TGTGCCAGCAGTTTCCCCCGGACAGGCCTAAGGGGAGTCACCGGGGAGCTGTTTTTT. Amino acids: CASSFPRTGLRGVTGELFF.